Below are 14 T cell receptor beta chains sequenced from a single sample in a study of identical twins listed by TCRdb under 2016. The receptor library was made with 5' RACE. The sequencing machine was an Illumina HiSeq 2000. TCRdb passed the public sequencing reads through fastp at Q25 and MiXCR, retaining productive beta sequences. Here each entry gathers all rows of one CDR3 protein and keeps the most common genes and DNA. The sample table holds around 250,000 distinct CDR3 sequences, of which approximately 7% were seen once. 3% to 4% of the sample is taken by the ten largest. This sample was also put to use in a study of yellow fever vaccine responses in identical twins.

The source material was memory (CD45RO+) T cells sorted from blood. According to the study, the label for this sample's cell subset or site signals: CD45RO+ enriched T cells. These receptors were collected from a woman aged 18-29 years in good health.

The gene calls are TRBV6-2 or TRBV6-3 and TRBJ2-7, with 8 bases matching TRBD1. The CDR3 loop spans 15 amino acids. Germline CDR1 MNHEY, CDR2 SVGEGT. Unmatched junction bases numbered 14, after V lost 6 bases and J lost 7 bases. CDR3 loop: CASSHSGQGSREQYF. The CDR3 nucleotides read TGTGCCAGCAGCCACTCCGGACAGGGTTCGCGGGAGCAGTACTTC.

The chain recombines TRBV21-1 with TRBJ2-7. TRBV21-1 has pseudogene status. This CDR3 has 12 residues. The CDR3 is CASSPLVYEQYF. CDR3 nucleotide sequence: TGTGCCAGCAGCCCCTTGGTGTACGAGCAGTACTTC.

This clonotype was counted many times. The genes are TRBV18 and TRBJ1-1; 7 nucleotides agree with TRBD1. Germline loops: CDR1 KGHSH, CDR2 LQKENI. Trimming cost V 4 bases and J 6 bases; bases outside gene matches: 8. CDR3 size: 14 residues. As DNA, the CDR3 is TGTGCCAGCTCACTCAACGACAGGGCTGCTGAAGCTTTCTTT. This translates into CASSLNDRAAEAFF.

The rearrangement uses TRBV27 and TRBJ1-1; D might be TRBD1 (5 bases). CDR1 is MNHEY and CDR2 is SMNVEV in the germline V gene (reference sequence). The CDR3 runs to 17 residues. Trimming removed 4 bases from V and 4 bases from J, with 22 bases in between. In nucleotides, the CDR3 is TGTGCCAGCAGTTGGGGCCCCCTTCAGCCGACGGGCACTGAAGCTTTCTTT. It yields the protein CASSWGPLQPTGTEAFF.

This clonotype was recorded many times. The chain couples TRBV3-1 to TRBJ1-5; D remains ambiguous. V dropped 1 base and J dropped 7 bases, with 5 bases sitting between them. The germline V gene encodes CDR1 LGHDT and CDR2 YNNKEL (reference sequence). The length of the CDR3 is 12 residues. CDR3 protein: CASSQGGQPQHF. The DNA of the CDR3 is TGTGCCAGCAGCCAAGGGGGACAGCCCCAGCATTTT.

This rearrangement joins TRBV14 to TRBJ2-7; TRBD1 is a possible D gene (6 bases). This CDR3 region has 13 residues. Germline V gene lookup returns CDR1 SGHDN and CDR2 FVKESK. Trimming cost V 1 base and J 6 bases, with 10 bases left between them. This CDR3 reads CASSQGQVAEQYF. In DNA form, the CDR3 reads TGTGCCAGCAGCCAAGGACAGGTAGCCGAGCAGTACTTC.

Comment on this clonotype: Just one base apart from a much larger clone, this may be a read error. V and J are TRBV12-3 or TRBV12-4 and TRBJ2-3, with TRBD1 as a possible D gene (6 bases). The CDR3 runs 15 residues. V was cut by 8 bases and J by 3 bases, with 18 bases left in between. CDR3 region: CASGNPVQGTDTQYF. CDR3 bases: TGTGCCAGCGGTAACCCGGTACAGGGAACAGATACGCAGTATTTT.

The rearrangement links TRBV20-1 to TRBJ2-2; D is possibly TRBD1 (6 bases). V was clipped by 6 bases and J by 5 bases, with 13 bases between them. The CDR3 consists of 13 residues. Germline V gene data show CDR1 as DFQATT and CDR2 as SNEGSKA (reference sequence). CDR3 protein: CSAQRRGTGELFF. The CDR3 nucleotides read TGCAGTGCCCAGAGAAGGGGGACCGGGGAGCTGTTTTTT.

This clonotype was detected many times. The CDR3 DNA reads as TGTGCCAGCAGCGTAGAGGGGTGGGGACTAGCGAAGAACACCGGGGAGCTGTTTTTT. Protein product: CASSVEGWGLAKNTGELFF. The V gene is TRBV9, the J gene TRBJ2-2, with TRBD2 matching over 10 bases. Germline V gene lookup returns CDR1 SGDLS and CDR2 YYNGEE. There are 19 residues in the CDR3. The V gene end was trimmed by 0 bases and the J gene end by 1 base; junction bases not matched to a gene: 9.

The table lists this clonotype with many counts. The J gene is TRBJ2-3, the V gene TRBV6-4; a weak D match, TRBD2 (6 bases). V was trimmed by 6 bases and J by 3 bases, leaving 10 bases between them. Germline lookup yields CDR1 MRHNA and CDR2 SNTAGT. The CDR3 totals 13 residues. The CDR3 protein is CASSPRETDTQYF. The CDR3, as DNA: TGTGCCAGCAGCCCCCGGGAGACAGATACGCAGTATTTT.

This clonotype has ten or more counts. The genes are TRBV5-1 and TRBJ1-1, with unresolved D. The CDR3 contains 11 residues. Deletions cut 4 bases from V and 7 bases from J, with 8 bases between. Germline CDR1 reads SGHRS; CDR2 reads YFSETQ. DNA for the CDR3: TGCGCCAGCAGCCCGGGCGGTGAAGCTTTCTTT. Translation gives CASSPGGEAFF.

The chain combines TRBV7-8 with TRBJ2-2, with D maybe TRBD1 (5 bases). With 5 bases removed from V and 0 bases from J, the gap between germline ends came to 13 bases. Germline assignment: CDR1 SGHVS and CDR2 FQNEAQ. The length of the CDR3 is 16 residues. CDR3 sequence: CASSQGQGANTGELFF. As DNA, the CDR3 is TGTGCCAGCAGCCAAGGACAAGGGGCGAACACCGGGGAGCTGTTTTTT.

This clonotype was counted between two and nine times. The chain carries TRBV20-1 and TRBJ2-3, with a possible D match to TRBD2 (6 bases). Deletions cut 6 bases from V and 0 bases from J, with 16 bases between. From germline, CDR1 is DFQATT and CDR2 SNEGSKA (reference sequence). CDR3 length: 15 amino acids. CDR3 nucleotides: TGCAGTGCAACCGGCGGGACCTCGAGCACAGATACGCAGTATTTT. It specifies CSATGGTSSTDTQYF.

This clonotype has a count of ten or more. The chain carries TRBV10-2 and TRBJ2-1, with 9 bases fitting TRBD2. The ends lost 5 bases at V and 9 bases at J; junction bases unmatched: 14. The CDR3 has 16 amino acids. Germline CDR1 is WSHSY and CDR2 is SAAADI. CDR3 sequence (DNA): TGCGCCAGCAGTAGATTAGCGGGAGCTCCTGGGTCTGAGCAGTTCTTC. Its translation: CASSRLAGAPGSEQFF.